This TCR beta chain was recorded in a study of T cell responses to AZD1222 COVID-19 vaccine. The V end was cut by 10 bases, the J end by 7 bases, with 16 bases between. CDR3 length: 13 residues. CDR1 MNHEY and CDR2 SMNVEV come from the germline V gene (reference sequence). TCRdb's table, derived via immunoSEQ multiplex PCR, lists solely in-frame clones and lacks some. Of 90,000 or so clones in the sample, roughly 90% were seen once. This sequence joins TRBV27 and TRBJ2-2; D ambiguous. Sequenced material: peripheral blood, taken 28 days after the second AZD1222 dose. The sequence came from an adult who received the AZD1222 COVID-19 vaccine. CDR3 in DNA: TGTGCCACCAAAAGCTCGGGTTACGGGGAGCTGTTTTTT. Its translation is CATKSSGYGELFF.